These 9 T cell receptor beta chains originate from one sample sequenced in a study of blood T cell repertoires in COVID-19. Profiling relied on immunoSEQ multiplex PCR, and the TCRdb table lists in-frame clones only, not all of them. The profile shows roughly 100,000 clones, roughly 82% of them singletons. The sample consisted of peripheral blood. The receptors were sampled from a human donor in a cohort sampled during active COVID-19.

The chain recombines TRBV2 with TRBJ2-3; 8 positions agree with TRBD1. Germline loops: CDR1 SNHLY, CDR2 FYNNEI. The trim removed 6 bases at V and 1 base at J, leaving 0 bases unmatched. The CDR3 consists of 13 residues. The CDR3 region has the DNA TGTGCCAGCAGGGGACAGGGCACAGATACGCAGTATTTT. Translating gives CASRGQGTDTQYF.

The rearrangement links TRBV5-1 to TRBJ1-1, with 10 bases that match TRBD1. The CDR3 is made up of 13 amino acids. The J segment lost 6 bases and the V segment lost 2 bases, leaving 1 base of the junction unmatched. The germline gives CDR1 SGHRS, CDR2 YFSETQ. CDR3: CASSFGQGAEAFF. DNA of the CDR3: TGCGCCAGCAGCTTTGGACAGGGGGCTGAAGCTTTCTTT.

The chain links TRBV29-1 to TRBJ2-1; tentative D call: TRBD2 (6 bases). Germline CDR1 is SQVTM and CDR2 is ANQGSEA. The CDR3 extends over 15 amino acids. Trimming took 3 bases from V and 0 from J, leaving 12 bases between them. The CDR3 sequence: CSVERGLGSYNEQFF. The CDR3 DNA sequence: TGCAGCGTTGAGCGGGGCTTGGGCTCCTACAATGAGCAGTTCTTC.

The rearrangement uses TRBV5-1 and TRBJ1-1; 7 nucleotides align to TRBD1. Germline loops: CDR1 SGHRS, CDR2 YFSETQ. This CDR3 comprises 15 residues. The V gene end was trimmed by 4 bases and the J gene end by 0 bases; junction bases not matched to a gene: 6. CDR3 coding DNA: TGCGCCAGCAGCGAACAGGGGATCATGAACACTGAAGCTTTCTTT. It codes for CASSEQGIMNTEAFF. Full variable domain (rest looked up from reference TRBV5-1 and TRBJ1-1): KAGVTQTPRYLIKTRGQQVTLSCSPISGHRSVSWYQQTPGQGLQFLFEYFSETQRNKGNFPGRFSGRQFSNSRSEMNVSTLELGDSALYLCASSEQGIMNTEAFFGQGTRLTVV.

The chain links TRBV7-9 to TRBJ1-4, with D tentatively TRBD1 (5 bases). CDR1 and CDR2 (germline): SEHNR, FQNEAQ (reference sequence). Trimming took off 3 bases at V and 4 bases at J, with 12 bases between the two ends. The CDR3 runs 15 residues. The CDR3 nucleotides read TGTGCCAGCAGCTTCCAACAGGCTGATAATGAAAAACTGTTTTTT. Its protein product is CASSFQQADNEKLFF.

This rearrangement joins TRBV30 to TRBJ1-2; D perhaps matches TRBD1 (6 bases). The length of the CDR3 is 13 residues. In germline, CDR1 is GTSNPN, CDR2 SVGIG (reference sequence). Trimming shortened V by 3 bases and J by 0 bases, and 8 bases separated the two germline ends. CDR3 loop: CAWRDSPNYGYTF. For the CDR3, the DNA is TGTGCCTGGAGGGACAGTCCTAACTATGGCTACACCTTC.

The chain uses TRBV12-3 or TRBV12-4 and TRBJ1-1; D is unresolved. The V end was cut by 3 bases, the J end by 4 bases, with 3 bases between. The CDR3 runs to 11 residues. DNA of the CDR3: TGTGCCAGCAGTTTGGCCACTGAAGCTTTCTTT. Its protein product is CASSLATEAFF.

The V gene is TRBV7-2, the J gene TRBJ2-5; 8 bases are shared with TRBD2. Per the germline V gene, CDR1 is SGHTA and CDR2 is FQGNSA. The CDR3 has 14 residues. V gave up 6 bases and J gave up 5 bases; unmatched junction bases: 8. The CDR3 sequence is CASRLLAGRETQYF. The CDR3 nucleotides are TGTGCCAGCAGGTTATTAGCGGGGCGGGAGACCCAGTACTTC.

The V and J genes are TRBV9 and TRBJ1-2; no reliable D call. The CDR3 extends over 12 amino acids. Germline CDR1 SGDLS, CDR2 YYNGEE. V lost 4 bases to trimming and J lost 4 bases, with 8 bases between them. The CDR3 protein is CASSPPGYGYTF. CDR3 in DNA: TGTGCCAGCAGCCCCCCAGGCTATGGCTACACCTTC.